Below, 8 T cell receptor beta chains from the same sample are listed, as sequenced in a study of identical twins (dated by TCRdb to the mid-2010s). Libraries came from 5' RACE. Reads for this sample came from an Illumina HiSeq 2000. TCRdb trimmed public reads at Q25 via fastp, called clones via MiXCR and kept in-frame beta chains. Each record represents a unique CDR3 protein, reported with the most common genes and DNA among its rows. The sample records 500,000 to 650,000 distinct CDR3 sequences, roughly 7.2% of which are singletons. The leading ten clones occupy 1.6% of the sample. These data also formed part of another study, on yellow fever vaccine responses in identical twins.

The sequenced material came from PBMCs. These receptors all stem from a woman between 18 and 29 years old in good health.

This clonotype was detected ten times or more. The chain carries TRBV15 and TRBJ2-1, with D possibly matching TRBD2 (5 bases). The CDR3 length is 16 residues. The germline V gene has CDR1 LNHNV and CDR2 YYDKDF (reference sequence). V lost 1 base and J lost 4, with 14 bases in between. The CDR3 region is CATSRGGLAQYNEQFF. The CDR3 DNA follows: TGTGCCACCAGCAGAGGTGGGCTAGCCCAATACAATGAGCAGTTCTTC.

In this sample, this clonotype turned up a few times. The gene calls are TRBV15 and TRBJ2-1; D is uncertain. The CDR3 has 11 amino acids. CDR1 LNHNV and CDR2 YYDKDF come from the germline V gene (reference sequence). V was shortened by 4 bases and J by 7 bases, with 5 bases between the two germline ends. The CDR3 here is CATSTRNEQFF. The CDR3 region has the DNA TGTGCCACCAGCACCCGAAATGAGCAGTTCTTC.

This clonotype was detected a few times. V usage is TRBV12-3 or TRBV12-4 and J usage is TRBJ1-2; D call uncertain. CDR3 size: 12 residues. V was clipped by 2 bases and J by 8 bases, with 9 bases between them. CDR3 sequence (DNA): TGTGCCAGCAGTTTATCGTGGGAAGGCTACACCTTC. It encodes CASSLSWEGYTF.

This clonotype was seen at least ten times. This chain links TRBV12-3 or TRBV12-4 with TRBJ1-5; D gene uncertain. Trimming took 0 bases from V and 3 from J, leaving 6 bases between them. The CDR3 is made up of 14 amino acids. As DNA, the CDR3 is TGTGCCAGCAGTTTAGCTGGAGACAATCAGCCCCAGCATTTT. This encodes CASSLAGDNQPQHF.

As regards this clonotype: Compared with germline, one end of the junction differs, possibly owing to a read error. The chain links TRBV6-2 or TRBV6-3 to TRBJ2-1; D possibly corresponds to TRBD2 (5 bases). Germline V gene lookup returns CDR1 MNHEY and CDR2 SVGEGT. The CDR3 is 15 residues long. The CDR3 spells CASRLAGTRDYERFF. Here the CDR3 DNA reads TGTGCCAGCAGACTTGCAGGTACTCGCGACTATGAGCGGTTCTTC.

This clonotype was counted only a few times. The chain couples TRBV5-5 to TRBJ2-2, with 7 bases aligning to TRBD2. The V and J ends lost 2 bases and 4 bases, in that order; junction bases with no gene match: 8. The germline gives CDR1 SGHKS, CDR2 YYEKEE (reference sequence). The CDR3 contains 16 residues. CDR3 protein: CASSLGLAAVTGELFF. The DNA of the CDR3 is TGTGCCAGCAGCTTAGGCCTAGCGGCCGTCACCGGGGAGCTGTTTTTT.

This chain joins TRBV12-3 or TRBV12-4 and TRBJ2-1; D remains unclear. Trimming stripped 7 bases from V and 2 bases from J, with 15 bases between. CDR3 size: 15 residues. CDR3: CASKYKESTYNEQFF. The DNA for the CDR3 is TGTGCCAGCAAGTATAAGGAAAGTACCTACAATGAGCAGTTCTTC.

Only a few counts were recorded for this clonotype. The DNA of the CDR3 is TGTGCCAGCAGCTTGTCCTCGACAGGGACGAATTATAATTCACCCCTCCACTTT. Translation gives CASSLSSTGTNYNSPLHF. The chain links TRBV7-8 to TRBJ1-6; 7 bases match TRBD1. Germline values: CDR1 SGHVS, CDR2 FQNEAQ. This CDR3 has 18 residues. V gave up 3 bases and J gave up 4 bases; unmatched junction bases: 12.